These 9 T cell receptor beta chains were all obtained from the same sample, sequenced in a study of blood T cell repertoires in COVID-19. Clones were sequenced by immunoSEQ multiplex PCR, and TCRdb holds only the in-frame ones, with some missing. The data hold 75,000 to 90,000 clones, with approximately 86% observed a single time. The sample taken for sequencing was peripheral blood. These receptors originate from a man aged 45 to 65 with active or convalescent COVID-19.

This clone was seen only once. The chain combines TRBV28 with TRBJ1-1; TRBD1 matches 8 bases. With V trimmed by 4 bases and J by 7 bases, 11 bases remained unmatched. CDR1 is MDHEN and CDR2 is SYDVKM in the germline V gene. The CDR3 runs to 15 residues. The CDR3 bases are TGTGCCAGCAGTTCACCGGGACAGGTGTCCTATGAAGCTTTCTTT. This encodes CASSSPGQVSYEAFF.

The chain links TRBV5-5 to TRBJ1-4; no reliable D call. This CDR3 is 14 amino acids long. The ends were cut back, 5 bases at V and 6 bases at J, with 14 bases in the middle. Germline V gene data show CDR1 as SGHKS and CDR2 as YYEKEE (reference sequence). The CDR3 DNA reads as TGTGCCAGCAGGGAGGATACAAGATATGAAAAACTGTTTTTT. Protein sequence: CASREDTRYEKLFF.

This clone was found once. The chain uses TRBV10-3 and TRBJ2-5, with D perhaps matching TRBD1 (5 bases). V was cut by 7 bases and J by 5 bases, with 14 bases left in between. The V gene's germline CDR1 is ENHRY and CDR2 SYGVKD. The CDR3 has 13 residues. The CDR3 bases are TGTGCCATCATGCAGGGCGCTTGGGAGACCCAGTACTTC. This sequence encodes CAIMQGAWETQYF.

The V call is TRBV6-6, the J call TRBJ1-2; D possibly corresponds to TRBD1 (6 bases). In germline, CDR1 is MNHNY, CDR2 SVGAGI (reference sequence). The CDR3 loop spans 14 amino acids. V dropped 6 bases and J dropped 2 bases, with 13 bases sitting between them. The CDR3 is CASSWLQGNYGYTF. DNA of the CDR3: TGTGCCAGCAGCTGGCTACAGGGCAACTATGGCTACACCTTC.

This clone was seen once. The chain links TRBV30 to TRBJ2-3, with TRBD2 matching 10 bases. V lost 3 bases, J lost 4 bases, and 10 bases stayed unmatched. Per the germline V gene, CDR1 is GTSNPN and CDR2 is SVGIG (reference sequence). This CDR3 is built from 16 residues. The CDR3 here is CAWSDGTSANSDTQYF. The CDR3, as DNA: TGTGCCTGGAGCGACGGGACTAGCGCTAATTCAGATACGCAGTATTTT.

The genes are TRBV5-1 and TRBJ2-7, with 9 bases identical to TRBD2. Per germline, CDR1 SGHRS and CDR2 YFSETQ. CDR3 length: 15 residues. CDR3 region: CPSSPRGGDPYEQYV. CDR3 in DNA: TGCCCCAGCAGCCCGCGGGGGGGGGACCCCTACGAGCAGTACGTC.

This clone appeared a few times. V gene TRBV25-1 combines with J gene TRBJ2-2, with D possibly matching TRBD1 (6 bases). V was trimmed by 6 bases and J by 3 bases, leaving 17 bases between them. CDR3 length: 16 residues. CDR1 and CDR2 from the germline V gene are MGHDK and SYGVNS. The CDR3, as DNA: TGTGCCAGCAGATCCCGACAGGAGTTATACACCGGGGAGCTGTTTTTT. Translation gives CASRSRQELYTGELFF.

The genes are TRBV18 and TRBJ1-5; D is perhaps TRBD1 (5 bases). The CDR3 is 15 amino acids. V shed 3 bases and J shed 0 bases, with 9 bases lying between them. Germline V CDR1 and CDR2: KGHSH, LQKENI. The CDR3 nucleotides are TGTGCCAGCTCACCGGGGCATCTTAGCAATCAGCCCCAGCATTTT. This gives the protein CASSPGHLSNQPQHF.

The chain combines TRBV10-3 with TRBJ2-2; D is undetermined. This CDR3 comprises 13 residues. Germline assignment: CDR1 ENHRY and CDR2 SYGVKD. Trimming cost V 3 bases and J 7 bases, with 9 bases left between them. The chain's CDR3 is CAISDPRFGELFF. The CDR3 bases are TGTGCCATCAGTGACCCCCGGTTCGGGGAGCTGTTTTTT.